In this sample, the clone carrying this T cell receptor (beta chain) turned up many times. Its antigen is unknown. This CDR3 has 14 residues. Germline V gives CDR1 SQVTM, CDR2 ANQGSEA. Trimming took 7 bases from V and 5 from J; bases not matched to a gene: 13. This sample was taken from a study of T cells in Graves' hyperthyroidism and ophthalmopathy. Overall study findings and caveats: Peripheral blood also featured most of the thyroid clonotypes expanded above 0.001. A median 6.5 months before onset, the model predicted ophthalmopathy. Ophthalmopathy stood apart from stable hyperthyroidism in a 13 V-J model.

TCR beta CDR3 regions were amplified from RNA transcripts. Using the HTBI primer set, a first-round RT-PCR was run on the TCR CDR3. TCRdb ran MiXCR on the multiplex PCR reads and lists one entry per CDR3 protein. The sample consists of hundreds of thousands of distinct CDR3 sequences, around 46% of them appearing once. The chain carries TRBV29-1 and TRBJ1-2; TRBD1 matches 7 bases. Sequencing was performed on peripheral blood or thyroid tissue (not recorded which). The clonotype was recovered from a woman between 18 and 30 years old with Graves' hyperthyroidism. DNA of the CDR3: TGCAGCGGAGACAGGGTAACAACTGGGTATGGCTACACCTTC. It is translated as CSGDRVTTGYGYTF.